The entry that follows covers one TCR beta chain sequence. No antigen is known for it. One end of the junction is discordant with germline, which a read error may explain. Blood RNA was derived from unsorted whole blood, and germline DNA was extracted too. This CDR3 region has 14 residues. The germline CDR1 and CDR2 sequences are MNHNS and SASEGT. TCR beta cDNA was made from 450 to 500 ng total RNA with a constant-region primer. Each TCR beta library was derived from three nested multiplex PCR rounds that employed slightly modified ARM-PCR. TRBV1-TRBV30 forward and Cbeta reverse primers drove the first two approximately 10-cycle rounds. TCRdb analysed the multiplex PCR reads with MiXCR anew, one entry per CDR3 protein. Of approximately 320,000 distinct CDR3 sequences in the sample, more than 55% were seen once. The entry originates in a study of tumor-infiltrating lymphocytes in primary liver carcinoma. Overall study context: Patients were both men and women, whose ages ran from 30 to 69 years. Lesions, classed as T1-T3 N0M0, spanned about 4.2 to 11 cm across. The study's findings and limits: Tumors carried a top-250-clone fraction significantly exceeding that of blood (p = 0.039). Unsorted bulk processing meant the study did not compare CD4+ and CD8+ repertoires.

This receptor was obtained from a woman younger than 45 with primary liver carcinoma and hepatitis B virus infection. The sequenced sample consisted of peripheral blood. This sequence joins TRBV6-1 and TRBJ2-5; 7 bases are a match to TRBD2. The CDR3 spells CAISVRLARETQYF. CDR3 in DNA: TGTGCCATCAGTGTCAGACTAGCTCGAGAGACCCAGTACTTC.